Listed here are 14 T cell receptor beta chains from one sample, sequenced in a study of T cells expressing NK-cell markers. TCRdb processed the 5' RACE reads again and assigns one entry to each CDR3 protein, with no DNA. The sample table includes roughly 390,000 distinct CDR3 sequences. Sequenced material: blood T cells: a sorted CD56 or NKG2C T cell subset, CD4+ or CD8+ T cells, or bulk PBMC T cells (not recorded which). The receptors stem from a woman between 50 and 59 years old in good health.

V is TRBV7-9 and J is TRBJ2-4; TCRdb outputs TRBD2, but without DNA this stays unchecked. The length of the CDR3 is 15 residues. Germline lookup yields CDR1 SEHNR and CDR2 FQNEAQ (reference sequence). CDR3 protein: CASSLEGTVGNIQYF.

This chain connects TRBV29-1 to TRBJ2-7; with no DNA, the TCRdb D assignment of TRBD2 cannot be verified. Germline lookup yields CDR1 SQVTM and CDR2 ANQGSEA. The CDR3 covers 17 residues. Here the CDR3 reads CSVEGLGLAGGAYEQYF.

The chain uses TRBV20-1 and TRBJ1-6. The germline gives CDR1 DFQATT, CDR2 SNEGSKA (reference sequence). This CDR3 has 16 amino acids. The CDR3 sequence is CSAAEGRHPNNSPLHF.

The gene calls are TRBV7-2 and TRBJ1-1; TCRdb reports TRBD1, a call that lacks DNA to check it against. This CDR3 is built from 15 residues. Germline assignment: CDR1 SGHTA and CDR2 FQGNSA. CDR3 sequence: CASSLTLPGPHGAFF.

J is TRBJ2-1 and V is TRBV20-1; TCRdb reports TRBD2, a call that lacks DNA to check it against. Germline CDR1 DFQATT, CDR2 SNEGSKA (reference sequence). The CDR3 length is 14 residues. This CDR3 reads CSAISQREMDEQFF.

This clonotype is medium-sized by frequency. This chain uses TRBV12-3 or TRBV12-4 with TRBJ2-3; TCRdb reports TRBD1, a call that lacks DNA to check it against. This CDR3 has 11 amino acids. Here the CDR3 reads CGSSQGDTQYF.

The chain employs TRBV5-1 and TRBJ2-2; TCRdb indicates TRBD1, and absent DNA this call remains unverified. The germline V gene has CDR1 SGHRS and CDR2 YFSETQ. The CDR3 runs to 15 residues. CDR3 loop: CASSLVPGTTGELFF.

The chain couples TRBV18 to TRBJ2-3; TCRdb lists TRBD2, though no DNA is available to test this call. CDR1 KGHSH and CDR2 LQKENI come from the germline V gene. This CDR3 spans 16 amino acids. The CDR3 protein is CASSSLVGLSTDTQYF.

The chain uses TRBV6-5 and TRBJ2-1; as DNA is missing, the TRBD2 call by TCRdb cannot be tested. The CDR3 is 17 amino acids. CDR1 MNHEY and CDR2 SVGAGI come from the germline V gene. The CDR3 here is CASSYAPGLAGEDEQFF.

The chain has TRBV6-5 and TRBJ2-1. CDR1 is MNHEY and CDR2 is SVGAGI in the germline V gene. The CDR3 runs 16 residues. The CDR3 is CASTKVSGGTYNEQFF.

The chain couples TRBV7-9 to TRBJ2-3; TCRdb lists TRBD2, though no DNA is available to test this call. The CDR3 is 18 residues long. Germline V gene data show CDR1 as SEHNR and CDR2 as FQNEAQ (reference sequence). This CDR3 reads CASSRQRLAGFGTDTQYF.

The CDR3 reads CSVNPVGGRSTGELFF. The chain couples TRBV20-1 to TRBJ2-2; with no DNA, the TCRdb D assignment of TRBD2 cannot be verified. CDR3 size: 16 residues. In germline, CDR1 is DFQATT, CDR2 SNEGSKA (reference sequence).

The rearrangement joins TRBV12-3 or TRBV12-4 to TRBJ1-6. This CDR3 has 12 residues. This CDR3 reads CASSFLNSPLHF.

The rearrangement links TRBV12-3 or TRBV12-4 to TRBJ1-4; the TRBD1 assignment by TCRdb is unverifiable without DNA. CDR3 length equals 13 residues. The CDR3 spells CASSFGTGAGLFF.